This TCR beta chain comes out of a study of blood T cells in healthy people across ages. Per-sample PBMC isolation yielded at least 7 million cells. Whole-study findings and limits: Roughly linear age-related decline in beta diversity appeared, significant by age approximately 41.

V was clipped by 6 bases and J by 12 bases, with 15 bases between them. Germline values: CDR1 SNHLY, CDR2 FYNNEI. The CDR3 totals 12 residues. With respect to this clonotype: The target antigen is unknown.

Sample-barcoded 5' priming and a J-beta primer mix drove a second PCR of roughly 7 to 11 cycles. TCRdb reanalysed the 5' RACE reads using MiXCR and keeps one entry per CDR3 protein. The data contain hundreds of thousands of distinct CDR3 sequences, under 65% of them singletons. The clonotype originates from an elderly woman in good health. The sequenced sample consisted of blood. The chain couples TRBV2 to TRBJ2-1; the D gene is possibly TRBD1 (6 bases). CDR3 in amino acids: CASRKETGMQFF. For the CDR3, the DNA is TGTGCCAGCAGGAAAGAAACAGGGATGCAGTTCTTC.